This T cell receptor (beta chain) was recovered during a study of blood T cell repertoires in COVID-19. CDR1 MNHEY and CDR2 SVGAGI come from the germline V gene. Deletions cut 6 bases from V and 4 bases from J, with 9 bases between. The CDR3 contains 12 residues. Authors' analysis steps: Reference gene primer amplification in the assay estimated nucleated cell counts. Repertoires were generated with immunoSEQ multiplex PCR, while TCRdb's copy carries only in-frame clones and drops some. V and J calls and clone size come straight from that table; D and trimming were deduced from the DNA. The sample gives about 100,000 clones, roughly 88% of which show up once; approximately 5% is in the top ten.

The chain combines TRBV6-5 with TRBJ1-1; D perhaps matches TRBD1 (6 bases). The sequenced sample was peripheral blood. This receptor was obtained from a human donor in a cohort sampled during active COVID-19. Written as DNA, the CDR3 is TGTGCCAGCAGCCAAGGGGGCACTGAAGCTTTCTTT. It specifies CASSQGGTEAFF.